The next 16 T cell receptor beta chains were all read from a single sample in a study of cytomegalovirus exposure and HLA in healthy donors. The protocol was immunoSEQ multiplex PCR, while the TCRdb copy is restricted to in-frame clones and leaves out a portion. The sample yields roughly 100,000 clones, about 88% seen once. The material sequenced was PBMCs. Source of these receptors: a woman between 18 and 29 years old in good health and CMV-seropositive.

This clone was seen more than once but under ten times. V is TRBV9 and J is TRBJ2-2; unclear D gene. Germline V gene sequence: CDR1 SGDLS, CDR2 YYNGEE. V dropped 2 bases and J dropped 7 bases, with 6 bases sitting between them. The CDR3 is made up of 12 amino acids. The CDR3 protein is CASSVGGGELFF. CDR3 sequence (DNA): TGTGCCAGCAGCGTCGGCGGCGGGGAGCTGTTTTTT.

The J gene is TRBJ2-5, the V gene TRBV27, with 7 bases that match TRBD1. CDR1 and CDR2 from the germline V gene are MNHEY and SMNVEV (reference sequence). J was trimmed by 3 bases and V by 4 bases; bases with no gene match: 5. The CDR3 is made up of 14 amino acids. The CDR3 sequence: CASSSRQGEETQYF. The CDR3 region has the DNA TGTGCCAGCAGTTCTCGACAGGGCGAAGAGACCCAGTACTTC.

The chain recombines TRBV2 with TRBJ1-6; tentative D call: TRBD1 (6 bases). Trimming shortened V by 6 bases and J by 6 bases, and 21 bases separated the two germline ends. This CDR3 has 17 amino acids. Germline V gene lookup returns CDR1 SNHLY and CDR2 FYNNEI. The CDR3 sequence: CASSAGASGAPNSPLHF. CDR3 nucleotide sequence: TGTGCCAGCAGCGCCGGGGCTTCAGGGGCCCCTAATTCACCCCTCCACTTT.

V gene TRBV7-9 combines with J gene TRBJ1-3; possible D gene TRBD1, 6 bases. From germline, CDR1 is SEHNR and CDR2 FQNEAQ (reference sequence). The CDR3 has 14 amino acids. The V and J ends lost 8 bases and 4 bases respectively, with 15 bases between them. The CDR3 DNA sequence: TGTGCCAGCGGAGTTCAGGGGCTCGGAAACACCATATATTTT. It translates to CASGVQGLGNTIYF.

This clone was seen a single time. This chain links TRBV5-1 with TRBJ2-3, with 7 bases fitting TRBD1. V dropped 3 bases and J dropped 4; count of bases not matched to a gene: 11. In germline, CDR1 is SGHRS, CDR2 YFSETQ. The CDR3 consists of 16 residues. The CDR3 spells CASSSIGGKSADTQYF. CDR3 DNA: TGCGCCAGCAGCTCGATAGGGGGCAAATCAGCAGATACGCAGTATTTT.

The rearrangement joins TRBV28 to TRBJ2-5; D is perhaps TRBD1 (5 bases). The CDR3 has 13 residues. Germline V gene sequence: CDR1 MDHEN, CDR2 SYDVKM. Deletions cut 0 bases from V and 5 bases from J, with 7 bases between. CDR3 bases: TGTGCCAGCAGTTTATGGGGGCAGGAGACCCAGTACTTC. Its protein product is CASSLWGQETQYF.

This clone was recorded many times. The gene calls are TRBV6-1 and TRBJ1-1; D unresolved. CDR1 and CDR2 (germline): MNHNS, SASEGT. Trimming stripped 5 bases from V and 1 base from J, with 14 bases between. This CDR3 is built from 15 residues. The CDR3 protein is CASSKRTEGNTEAFF. CDR3 bases: TGTGCCAGCAGTAAACGGACGGAGGGGAACACTGAAGCTTTCTTT.

The V and J genes are TRBV19 and TRBJ2-7; a weak D match, TRBD1 (5 bases). The germline V and J ends were trimmed by 1 base and 2 bases, with 9 bases remaining between them. The CDR3 covers 14 residues. In germline, CDR1 is LNHDA, CDR2 SQIVND (reference sequence). CDR3 in DNA: TGTGCCAGTAGTATAGCCCAGGGCGCCTACGAGCAGTACTTC. Translating gives CASSIAQGAYEQYF.

The rearrangement uses TRBV5-6 and TRBJ2-1; D may be TRBD1 (5 bases). Germline V lookup: CDR1 SGHDT, CDR2 YYEEEE. This CDR3 is 15 amino acids long. V dropped 3 bases and J dropped 4 bases, with 14 bases sitting between them. CDR3 in DNA: TGTGCCAGCAGCTCACCTTTAACAGGTTACAATGAGCAGTTCTTC. Protein: CASSSPLTGYNEQFF.

This sequence joins TRBV28 and TRBJ2-3; no clear D gene. Per the germline V gene, CDR1 is MDHEN and CDR2 is SYDVKM. Deletions cut 4 bases from V and 6 bases from J, with 8 bases between. The CDR3 runs 12 residues. The CDR3 spells CASSSVRDTQYF. In DNA, the CDR3 is TGTGCCAGCAGTTCGGTTCGGGATACGCAGTATTTT. The full variable domain, completed using reference TRBV28 and TRBJ2-3, is DVKVTQSSRYLVKRTGEKVFLECVQDMDHENMFWYRQDPGLGLRLIYFSYDVKMKEKGDIPEGYSVSREKKERFSLILESASTNQTSMYLCASSSVRDTQYFGPGTRLTVL.

This clone was found once. The CDR3 coding sequence is TGTGCCAGCAGCTTAGCGGGCCAGGGTGGTGAAAAACTGTTTTTT. Its translation: CASSLAGQGGEKLFF. The chain has TRBV7-9 and TRBJ1-4; maybe TRBD1 (5 bases). The CDR3 consists of 15 residues. The V and J ends lost 0 bases and 7 bases respectively, with 12 bases between them. CDR1 is SEHNR, CDR2 FQNEAQ, per germline (reference sequence).

This rearrangement joins TRBV5-4 to TRBJ1-6, with a tentative D call TRBD1 (6 bases). The CDR3 totals 17 residues. The V gene lost 5 bases and the J gene lost 0 bases, with 15 bases spanning the gap. Germline V gene data show CDR1 as SGHNT and CDR2 as YYREEE (reference sequence). CDR3 amino acids: CASSTDRLGSYNSPLHF. CDR3 DNA: TGTGCCAGCAGTACTGACAGGTTGGGCTCCTATAATTCACCCCTCCACTTT.

The genes are TRBV7-9 and TRBJ2-1, with 11 positions matching TRBD2. This CDR3 has 15 residues. Germline CDR1 SEHNR, CDR2 FQNEAQ (reference sequence). Trimming removed 4 bases from V and 4 bases from J; junction bases left unmatched: 3. The CDR3 here is CASSSTSGDYNEQFF. The CDR3 DNA reads as TGTGCCAGCAGCTCGACTAGCGGGGATTACAATGAGCAGTTCTTC.

The V and J genes are TRBV11-2 and TRBJ1-6, with 10 nucleotides matching TRBD1. CDR1 and CDR2 from the germline V gene are SGHAT and FQNNGV. This CDR3 is built from 17 residues. V lost 4 bases and J lost 0; bases outside the gene matches: 3. The CDR3 DNA is TGTGCCAGCAGCTCCCGGGACAGGGGCTCCTATAATTCACCCCTCCACTTT. It is translated as CASSSRDRGSYNSPLHF.

The V call is TRBV28, the J call TRBJ2-3, with TRBD2 matching over 8 bases. The CDR3 has 16 amino acids. Germline CDR1 and CDR2: MDHEN and SYDVKM. The junction had 12 bases not matched to a gene; V was cut back by 7 bases and J by 3 bases. In DNA form, the CDR3 reads TGTGCCAGCATTCCGTGGGGACTAGGGCATACAGATACGCAGTATTTT. It yields the protein CASIPWGLGHTDTQYF.

The chain employs TRBV5-8 and TRBJ2-3; D perhaps matches TRBD1 (6 bases). Germline assignment: CDR1 SGHTS and CDR2 YDEGEE. The V end was cut by 4 bases, the J end by 4 bases, with 22 bases between. This CDR3 spans 17 amino acids. For the CDR3, the DNA is TGTGCCAGCAGCCCTATCCGGGATTCAGGGGCGTCAGATACGCAGTATTTT. Its protein product is CASSPIRDSGASDTQYF.